Here is one T cell receptor (beta chain) with its context. Its antigen remains unknown. The data were taken from a study of CXCR3-negative and CXCR3-positive naive CD8 T cells. Study overall: Overall TRB read output was some 140 million, and each library contained about 1.5 +/- 0.3 million reads. Study-level points and caveats: Researchers reported similar TRBV-TRBJ usage in naive CXCR3-negative and CXCR3-positive cells, though memory differed.

The germline CDR1 and CDR2 sequences are SGHTA and FQGNSA. The CDR3 loop spans 17 amino acids. The TRB cDNA libraries were prepared by 5' RACE with UMI labels. TCRdb re-called the 5' RACE reads and catalogs CDR3 proteins one per entry, DNA excluded. The listing contains some 130,000 distinct CDR3 sequences. Every CD8+ subset sample held a few hundred thousand flow-sorted cells, done in triplicate. Definition of naive CD8+ T cells rested on a CD45RO-CCR7+CD27+CD95- profile. The chain joins TRBV7-2 to TRBJ2-1. This sequence was found in a human donor in good health. Some clones in this sample may be carry-over from other donors' samples. Source material: naive CXCR3- CD8+ T cells from blood. Subset in this sample: CD45RO-CCR7+CD27+CD95- naive CD8+ T cells lacking CXCR3 (TNR3-). The CDR3 loop reads CASSLDSAFYSYNEQFF.